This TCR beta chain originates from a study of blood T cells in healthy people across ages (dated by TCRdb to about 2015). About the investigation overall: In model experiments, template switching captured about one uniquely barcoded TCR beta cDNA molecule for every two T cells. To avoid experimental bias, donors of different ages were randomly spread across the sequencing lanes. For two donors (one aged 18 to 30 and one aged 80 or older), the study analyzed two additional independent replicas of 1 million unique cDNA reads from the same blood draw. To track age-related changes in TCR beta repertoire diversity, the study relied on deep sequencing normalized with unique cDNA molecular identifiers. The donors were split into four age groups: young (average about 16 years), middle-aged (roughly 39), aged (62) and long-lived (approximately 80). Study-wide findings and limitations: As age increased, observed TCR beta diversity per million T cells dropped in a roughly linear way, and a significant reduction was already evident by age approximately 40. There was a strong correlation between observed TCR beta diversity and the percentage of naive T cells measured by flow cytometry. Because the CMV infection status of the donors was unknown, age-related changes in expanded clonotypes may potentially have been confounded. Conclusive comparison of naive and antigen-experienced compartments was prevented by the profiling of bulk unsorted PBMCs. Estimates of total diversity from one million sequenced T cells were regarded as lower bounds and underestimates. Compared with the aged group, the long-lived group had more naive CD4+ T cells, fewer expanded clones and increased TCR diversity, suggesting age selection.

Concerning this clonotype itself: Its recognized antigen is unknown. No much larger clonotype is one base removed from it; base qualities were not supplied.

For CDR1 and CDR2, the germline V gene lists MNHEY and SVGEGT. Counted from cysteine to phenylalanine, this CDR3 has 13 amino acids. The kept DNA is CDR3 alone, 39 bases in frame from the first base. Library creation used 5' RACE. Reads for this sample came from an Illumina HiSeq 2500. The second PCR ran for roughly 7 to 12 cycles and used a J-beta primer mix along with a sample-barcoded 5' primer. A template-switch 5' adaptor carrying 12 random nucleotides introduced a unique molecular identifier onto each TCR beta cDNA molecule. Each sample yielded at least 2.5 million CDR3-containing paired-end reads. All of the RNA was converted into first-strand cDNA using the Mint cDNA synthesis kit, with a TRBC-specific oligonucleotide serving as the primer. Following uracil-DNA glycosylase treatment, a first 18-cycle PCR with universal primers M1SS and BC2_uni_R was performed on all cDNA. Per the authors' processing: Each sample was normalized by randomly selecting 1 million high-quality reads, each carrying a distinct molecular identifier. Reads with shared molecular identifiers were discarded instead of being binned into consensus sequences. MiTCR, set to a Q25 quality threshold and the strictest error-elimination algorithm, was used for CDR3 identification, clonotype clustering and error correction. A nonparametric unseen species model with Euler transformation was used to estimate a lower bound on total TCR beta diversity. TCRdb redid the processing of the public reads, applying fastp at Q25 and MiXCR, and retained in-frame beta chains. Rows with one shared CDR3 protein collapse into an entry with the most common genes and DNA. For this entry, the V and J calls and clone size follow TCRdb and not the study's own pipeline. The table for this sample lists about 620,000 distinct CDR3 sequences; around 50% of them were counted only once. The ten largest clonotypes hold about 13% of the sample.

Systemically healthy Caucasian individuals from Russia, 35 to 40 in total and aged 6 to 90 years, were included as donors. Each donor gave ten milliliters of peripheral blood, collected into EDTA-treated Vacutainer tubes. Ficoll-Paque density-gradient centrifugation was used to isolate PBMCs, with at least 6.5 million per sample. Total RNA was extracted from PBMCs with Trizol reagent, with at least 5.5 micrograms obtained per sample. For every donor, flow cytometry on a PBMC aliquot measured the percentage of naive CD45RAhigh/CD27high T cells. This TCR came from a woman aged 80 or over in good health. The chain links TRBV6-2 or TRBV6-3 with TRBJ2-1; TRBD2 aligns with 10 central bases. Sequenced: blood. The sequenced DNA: TGTGCTACACTCGGGAGCGGGGGGGCCTGGCAGTTCTTC. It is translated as CATLGSGGAWQFF.